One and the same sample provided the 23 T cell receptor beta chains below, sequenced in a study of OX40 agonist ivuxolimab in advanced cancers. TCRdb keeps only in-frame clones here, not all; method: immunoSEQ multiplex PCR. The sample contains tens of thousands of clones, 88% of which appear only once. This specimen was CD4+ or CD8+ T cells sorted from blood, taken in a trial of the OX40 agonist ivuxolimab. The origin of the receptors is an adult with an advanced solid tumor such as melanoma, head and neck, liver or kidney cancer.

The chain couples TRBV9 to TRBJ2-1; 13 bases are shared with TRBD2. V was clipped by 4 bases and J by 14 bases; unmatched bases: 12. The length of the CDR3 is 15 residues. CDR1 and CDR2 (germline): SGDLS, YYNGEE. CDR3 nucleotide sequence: TGTGCCAGCAGCCCTCGGACTAGCGGGGGCCCGTTCAAGTTCTTC. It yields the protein CASSPRTSGGPFKFF.

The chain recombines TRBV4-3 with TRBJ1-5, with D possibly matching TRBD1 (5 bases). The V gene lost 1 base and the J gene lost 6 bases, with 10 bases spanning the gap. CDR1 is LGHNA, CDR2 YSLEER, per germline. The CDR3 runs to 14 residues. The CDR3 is CASSQGGGSQPQHF. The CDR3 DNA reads TGCGCCAGCAGCCAAGGCGGGGGTAGTCAGCCCCAGCATTTT.

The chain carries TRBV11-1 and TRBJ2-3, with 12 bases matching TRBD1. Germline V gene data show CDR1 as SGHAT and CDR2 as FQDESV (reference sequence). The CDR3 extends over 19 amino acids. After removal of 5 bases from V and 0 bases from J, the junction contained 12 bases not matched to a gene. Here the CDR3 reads CASSPVGTGGFSSTDTQYF. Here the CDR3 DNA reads TGTGCCAGCAGCCCCGTCGGGACAGGGGGCTTCTCTAGCACAGATACGCAGTATTTT.

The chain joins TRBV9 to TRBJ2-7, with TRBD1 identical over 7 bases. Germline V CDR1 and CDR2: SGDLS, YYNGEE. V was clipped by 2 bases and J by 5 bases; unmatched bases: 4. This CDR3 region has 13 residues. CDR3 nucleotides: TGTGCCAGCAGCGTTGGGCAGGGGGACGAGCAGTACGTC. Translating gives CASSVGQGDEQYV.

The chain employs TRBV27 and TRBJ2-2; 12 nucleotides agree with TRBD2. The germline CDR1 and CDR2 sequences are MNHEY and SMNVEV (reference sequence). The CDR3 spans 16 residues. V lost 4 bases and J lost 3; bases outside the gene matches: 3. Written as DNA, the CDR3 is TGTGCCAGCAGTTCCGGACTAGCGGGGTACACCGGGGAGCTGTTTTTT. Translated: CASSSGLAGYTGELFF.

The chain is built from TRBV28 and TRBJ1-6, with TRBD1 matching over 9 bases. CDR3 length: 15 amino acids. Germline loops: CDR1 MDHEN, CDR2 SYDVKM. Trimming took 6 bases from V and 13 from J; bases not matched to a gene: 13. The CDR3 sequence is CASSETGGRGDPLHF. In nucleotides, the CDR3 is TGTGCCAGCAGCGAAACAGGGGGCAGGGGTGACCCCCTCCACTTT.

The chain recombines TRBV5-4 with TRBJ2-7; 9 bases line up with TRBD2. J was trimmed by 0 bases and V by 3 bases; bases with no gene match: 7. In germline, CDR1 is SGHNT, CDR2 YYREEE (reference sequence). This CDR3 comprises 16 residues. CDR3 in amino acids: CASSSEAGGFSYEQYF. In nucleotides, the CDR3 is TGTGCCAGCAGCTCAGAAGCGGGGGGCTTCTCCTACGAGCAGTACTTC.

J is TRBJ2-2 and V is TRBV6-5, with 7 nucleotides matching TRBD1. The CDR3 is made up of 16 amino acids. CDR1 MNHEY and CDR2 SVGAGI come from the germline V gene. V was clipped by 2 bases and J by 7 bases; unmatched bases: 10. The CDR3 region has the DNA TGTGCCAGCAGTTACGGGGTTACAGGGGTCGGCGGGGAGCTGTTTTTT. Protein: CASSYGVTGVGGELFF.

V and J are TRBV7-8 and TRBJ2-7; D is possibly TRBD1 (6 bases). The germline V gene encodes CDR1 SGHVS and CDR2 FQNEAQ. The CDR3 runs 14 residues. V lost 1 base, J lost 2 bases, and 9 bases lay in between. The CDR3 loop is CASSLEGGAYEQYV. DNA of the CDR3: TGTGCCAGCAGCTTAGAAGGGGGAGCCTACGAGCAGTACGTC.

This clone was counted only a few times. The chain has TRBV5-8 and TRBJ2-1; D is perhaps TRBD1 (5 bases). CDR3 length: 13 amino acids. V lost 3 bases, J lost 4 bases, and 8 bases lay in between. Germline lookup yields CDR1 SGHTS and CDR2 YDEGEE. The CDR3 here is CASSSGQYNEQFF. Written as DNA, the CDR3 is TGTGCCAGCAGCTCAGGGCAGTACAATGAGCAGTTCTTC.

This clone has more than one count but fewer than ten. The CDR3 reads CASSQHWGYEQYF. CDR3 bases: TGTGCCAGCAGCCAACATTGGGGCTACGAGCAGTACTTC. The rearrangement joins TRBV27 to TRBJ2-7; D is unresolved. The CDR3 extends over 13 amino acids. Germline-derived CDR1 and CDR2 are MNHEY and SMNVEV (reference sequence). The V gene lost 6 bases and the J gene lost 3 bases, with 12 bases spanning the gap.

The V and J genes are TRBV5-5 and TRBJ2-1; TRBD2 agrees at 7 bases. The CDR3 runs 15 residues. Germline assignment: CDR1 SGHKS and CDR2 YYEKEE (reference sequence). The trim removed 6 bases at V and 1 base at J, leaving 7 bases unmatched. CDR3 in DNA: TGTGCCAGCACCCCGCGGGGGAATTCCTACAATGAGCAGTTCTTC. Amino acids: CASTPRGNSYNEQFF.

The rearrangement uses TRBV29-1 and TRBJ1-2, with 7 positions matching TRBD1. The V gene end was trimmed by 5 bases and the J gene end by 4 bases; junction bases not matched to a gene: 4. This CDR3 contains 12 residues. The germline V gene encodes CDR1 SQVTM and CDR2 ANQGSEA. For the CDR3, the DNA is TGCAGCGTTCCACAGGGGACCTATGGCTACACCTTC. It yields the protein CSVPQGTYGYTF.

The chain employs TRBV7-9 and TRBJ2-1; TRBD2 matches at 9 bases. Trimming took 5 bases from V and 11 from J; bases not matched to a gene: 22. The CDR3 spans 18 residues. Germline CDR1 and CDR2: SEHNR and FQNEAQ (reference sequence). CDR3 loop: CASSAPLPGGLAEKKQFF. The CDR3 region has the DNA TGTGCCAGCAGCGCGCCTTTACCCGGGGGACTAGCAGAAAAGAAGCAGTTCTTC.

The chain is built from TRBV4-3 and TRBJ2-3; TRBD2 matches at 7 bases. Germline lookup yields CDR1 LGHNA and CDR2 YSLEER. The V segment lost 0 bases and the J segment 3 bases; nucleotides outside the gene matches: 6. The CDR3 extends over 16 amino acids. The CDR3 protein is CASSQDGGGGTDTQYF. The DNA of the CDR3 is TGCGCCAGCAGCCAAGACGGCGGGGGAGGGACAGATACGCAGTATTTT.

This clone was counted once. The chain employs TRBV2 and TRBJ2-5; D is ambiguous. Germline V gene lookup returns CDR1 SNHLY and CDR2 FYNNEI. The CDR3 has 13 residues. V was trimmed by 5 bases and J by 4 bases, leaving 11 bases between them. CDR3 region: CASSMTGPETQYF. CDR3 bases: TGTGCCAGCAGTATGACCGGCCCAGAGACCCAGTACTTC.

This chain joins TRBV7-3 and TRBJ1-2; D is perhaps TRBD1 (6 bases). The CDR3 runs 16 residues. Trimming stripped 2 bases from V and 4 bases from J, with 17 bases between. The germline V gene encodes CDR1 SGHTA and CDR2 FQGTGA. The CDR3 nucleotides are TGTGCCAGCAGCTTACGAGGGGGGCCACAAACCTATGGCTACACCTTC. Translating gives CASSLRGGPQTYGYTF.

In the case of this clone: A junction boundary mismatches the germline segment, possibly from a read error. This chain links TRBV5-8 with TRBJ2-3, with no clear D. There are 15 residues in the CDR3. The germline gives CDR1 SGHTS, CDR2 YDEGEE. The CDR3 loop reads CASSLGGGGTDTQYF. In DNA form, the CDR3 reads TGTGCCAGCAGTTTGGGCGGCGGAGGCACAGATACGCAGTATTTT.

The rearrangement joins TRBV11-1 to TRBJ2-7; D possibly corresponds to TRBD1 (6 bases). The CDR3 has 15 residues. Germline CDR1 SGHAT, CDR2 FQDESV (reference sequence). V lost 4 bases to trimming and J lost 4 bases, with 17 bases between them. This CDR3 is CASSSFRDKVYEQYF. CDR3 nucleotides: TGTGCCAGCAGCTCATTCCGGGACAAAGTATACGAGCAGTACTTC.

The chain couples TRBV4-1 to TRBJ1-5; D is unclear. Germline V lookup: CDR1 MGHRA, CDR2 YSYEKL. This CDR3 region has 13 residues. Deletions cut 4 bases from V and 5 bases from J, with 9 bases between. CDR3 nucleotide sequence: TGCGCCAGCAGCCTGCTTTTGGATCAGCCCCAGCATTTT. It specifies CASSLLLDQPQHF.

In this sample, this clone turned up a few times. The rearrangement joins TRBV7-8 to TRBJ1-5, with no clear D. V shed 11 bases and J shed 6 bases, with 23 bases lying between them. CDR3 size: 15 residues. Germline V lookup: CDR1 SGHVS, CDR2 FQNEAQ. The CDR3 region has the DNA TGTGCCGTATCATGGAGGGCGTCGGACCCTCAGCCCCAGCATTTT. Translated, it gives CAVSWRASDPQPQHF.

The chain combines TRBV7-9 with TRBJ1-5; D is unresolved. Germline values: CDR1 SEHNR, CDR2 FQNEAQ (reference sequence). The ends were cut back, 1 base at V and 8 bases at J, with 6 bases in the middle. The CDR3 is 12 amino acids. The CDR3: CASSLGGKPQHF. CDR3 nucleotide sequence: TGTGCCAGCAGCTTAGGGGGTAAGCCCCAGCATTTT.

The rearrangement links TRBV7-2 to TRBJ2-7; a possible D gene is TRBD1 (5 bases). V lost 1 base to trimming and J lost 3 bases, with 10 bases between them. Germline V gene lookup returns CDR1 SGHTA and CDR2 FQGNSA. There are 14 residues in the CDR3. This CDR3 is CASSLGSGNYEQYV. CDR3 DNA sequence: TGTGCCAGCAGCTTAGGCTCAGGGAACTACGAGCAGTACGTC.